The source of this T cell receptor (beta chain) is a study of Tregs in tolerant kidney transplant recipients. Overall study findings and caveats: No direct test of biological reproducibility was done here.

Germline V lookup: CDR1 MNHNS, CDR2 SASEGT. CDR3 length: 15 amino acids. V lost 6 bases and J lost 6; bases outside the gene matches: 9. The data were produced by immunoSEQ multiplex PCR, yet TCRdb's version contains in-frame clones alone and is incomplete. The sample lists more than 95,000 clones, roughly 92% occurring once. Remarks on this clone: Its target is not known.

The chain links TRBV6-1 to TRBJ1-5, with 9 bases that match TRBD1. The sequenced sample was CD4+ T cells from blood. This receptor was identified in a human donor in good health. DNA of the CDR3: TGTGCCAGCAGCCCGGGACAGGGACAATTTCAGCCCCAGCATTTT. Encoded protein: CASSPGQGQFQPQHF.